The clone carrying this T cell receptor beta chain was counted a few times. Antigen unknown. This sample is part of a study of T cell repertoires in cytomegalovirus infection. Study-level background: A matching HLA type, together with CMV infection, was signaled by public TCR beta signatures. Findings of the study overall: The ex vivo response was dominated by HLA-C-restricted CMV-specific TCR beta clonotypes. Carriage of CMV together with the relevant HLA was identifiable through cumulative public TCR beta family frequency.

Trimming removed 0 bases from V and 1 base from J, with 9 bases in between. The CDR3 runs 15 residues. Germline-derived CDR1 and CDR2 are SGHVT and SQSDAQ. TCRdb re-analysed the reads in MiXCR, keeping a single row per CDR3 protein. This table holds more than 650,000 distinct CDR3 sequences, roughly 35% found once. The TCR was taken from a human donor in good health (CMV status not recorded). Some clones in this sample may be carry-over from other donors' samples. The gene calls are TRBV7-4 and TRBJ1-1; possible D gene TRBD1, 6 bases. The sequencing sample was made of PBMCs. The CDR3 bases are TGTGCCAGCAGCTTAGCTGGGGGGCAGAACACTGAAGCTTTCTTT. Its translation is CASSLAGGQNTEAFF.